Each of the 7 T cell receptor beta chains below was sequenced from the same sample in a study of T cells in Graves' hyperthyroidism and ophthalmopathy. Amplification yielded TCR beta CDR3 regions, with RNA transcripts as the source. The HTBI primer set served for first-round RT-PCR of the TCR CDR3. TCRdb reanalysed the multiplex PCR reads using MiXCR and keeps one entry per CDR3 protein. The data show fewer than 900,000 distinct CDR3 sequences, with about 15% seen just once and approximately 8% held by the top ten. Sequences were obtained from blood. The receptors were sampled from a man aged 18 to 30 with Graves' hyperthyroidism.

This clonotype has at least ten counts. The rearrangement joins TRBV28 to TRBJ1-5; D might be TRBD1 (5 bases). With 4 bases removed from V and 1 base from J, the gap between germline ends came to 14 bases. The CDR3 sequence is 16 residues long. Germline CDR1 reads MDHEN; CDR2 reads SYDVKM. The CDR3 nucleotides are TGTGCCAGCAGTTCCATGAGCTGGGGCAGCAATCAGCCCCAGCATTTT. It specifies CASSSMSWGSNQPQHF.

A few counts support this clonotype. V and J are TRBV29-1 and TRBJ2-5; D tentatively fits TRBD1 or TRBD2 (5 bases each). Trimming pared 5 bases from V and 2 bases from J, leaving 12 bases between. CDR1 is SQVTM and CDR2 is ANQGSEA in the germline V gene. This CDR3 spans 13 amino acids. CDR3 in amino acids: CSVYRRQQETQYF. DNA of the CDR3: TGCAGCGTTTACAGGAGGCAACAAGAGACCCAGTACTTC.

This clonotype occurred a few times. The chain is built from TRBV3-1 and TRBJ2-7, with D perhaps TRBD1 or TRBD2 (5 bases each). V dropped 1 base and J dropped 2 bases, with 15 bases sitting between them. The CDR3 totals 16 residues. Germline values: CDR1 LGHDT, CDR2 YNNKEL (reference sequence). The CDR3 reads CASSQGKWGSPYEQYF. CDR3 bases: TGTGCCAGCAGCCAAGGCAAGTGGGGGAGTCCCTACGAGCAGTACTTC.

The CDR3 sequence: CASRQHSGRAKDTQYF. CDR3 sequence (DNA): TGTGCCAGCAGACAGCATAGCGGGAGGGCCAAAGATACGCAGTATTTT. The V and J genes are TRBV7-2 and TRBJ2-3; 11 bases map to TRBD2. V dropped 6 bases and J dropped 5; count of bases not matched to a gene: 10. Germline CDR1 is SGHTA and CDR2 is FQGNSA. The CDR3 has 16 amino acids.

This clonotype was seen repeatedly, ten times or more. The chain links TRBV18 to TRBJ2-5; D is tentatively TRBD1 or TRBD2 (5 bases each). The CDR3 is 17 residues long. Germline lookup yields CDR1 KGHSH and CDR2 LQKENI. Trimming took 2 bases from V and 5 from J, leaving 21 bases between them. The DNA for the CDR3 is TGTGCCAGCTCACCAGGGACCACAGTTACCTTCCAGGAGACCCAGTACTTC. Translating it yields CASSPGTTVTFQETQYF.

This clonotype was detected only a few times. This sequence joins TRBV27 and TRBJ2-7, with TRBD2 matching over 8 bases. The CDR3 runs to 14 residues. Germline lookup yields CDR1 MNHEY and CDR2 SMNVEV (reference sequence). J lost 3 bases, V lost 7 bases, and 8 bases had no gene match. The CDR3 DNA is TGTGCCAGCAAGCTGACTAGCGTTTACTACGAGCAGTACTTC. Residues: CASKLTSVYYEQYF.

In this sample, this clonotype turned up a few times. This sequence joins TRBV14 and TRBJ1-1; D call uncertain. Trimming removed 2 bases at V and 6 bases at J, with 7 bases between. Germline V gene sequence: CDR1 SGHDN, CDR2 FVKESK. This CDR3 has 12 amino acids. In nucleotides, the CDR3 is TGTGCCAGCAGCCAAACGGGTCCTGAAGCTTTCTTT. Protein: CASSQTGPEAFF.